Each of the 24 T cell receptor beta chains below was sequenced from the same sample in a study of T cell responses to AZD1222 COVID-19 vaccine. Assay: immunoSEQ multiplex PCR; the TCRdb copy retains only in-frame clones and omits some. This table has about 140,000 clones, 88% appearing once. This specimen was peripheral blood, taken 28 days after the second dose of the MenACWY control vaccine. The receptors stem from an adult who received the MenACWY meningococcal vaccine as a control.

The chain joins TRBV10-2 to TRBJ1-2; a possible D gene is TRBD1 (6 bases). In germline, CDR1 is WSHSY, CDR2 SAAADI. Trimming stripped 4 bases from V and 4 bases from J, with 13 bases between. The CDR3 is 14 amino acids. CDR3 sequence: CASSGGAQGYGYTF. The CDR3, as DNA: TGCGCCAGCAGTGGGGGGGCGCAGGGCTATGGCTACACCTTC.

The V gene is TRBV3-1 (or the pseudogene TRBV3-2), the J gene TRBJ2-1, with 8 bases identical to TRBD2. The CDR3 totals 17 residues. V lost 4 bases to trimming and J lost 7 bases; unmatched junction nucleotides: 15. Germline V gene sequence: CDR1 LGHDT, CDR2 YNNKEL (reference sequence). Here the CDR3 reads CASSRGLALGRVNEQFF. The CDR3 nucleotides are TGTGCCAGCAGCCGCGGACTAGCTCTTGGGCGCGTTAATGAGCAGTTCTTC.

The chain employs TRBV19 and TRBJ2-5, with 7 bases aligning to TRBD1. This CDR3 is 15 amino acids long. With V trimmed by 5 bases and J by 5 bases, 11 bases remained unmatched. Germline values: CDR1 LNHDA, CDR2 SQIVND (reference sequence). CDR3 bases: TGTGCCAGTAGTTATTACAGGGGACGGCAGGAGACCCAGTACTTC. Translating it yields CASSYYRGRQETQYF.

The chain recombines TRBV10-1 with TRBJ1-5; D is perhaps TRBD1 (5 bases). The CDR3 runs 16 residues. V lost 2 bases and J lost 1, with 12 bases in between. CDR1 WNHNN and CDR2 SYGVQD come from the germline V gene (reference sequence). As DNA, the CDR3 is TGCGCCAGCAGTGAGCCGGGGGTTTGGAGCAATCAGCCCCAGCATTTT. This codes for CASSEPGVWSNQPQHF.

Points on this clone: This same CDR3 is encoded by further DNA sequences in the sample. The CDR3 loop reads CAWSRNTEAFF. In nucleotides, the CDR3 is TGTGCCTGGAGTAGAAACACTGAAGCTTTCTTT. The chain links TRBV30 to TRBJ1-1, with unresolved D. This CDR3 has 11 residues. Deletions cut 2 bases from V and 2 bases from J, with 3 bases between. Germline assignment: CDR1 GTSNPN and CDR2 SVGIG (reference sequence).

The chain joins TRBV5-4 to TRBJ1-1, with 7 bases aligning to TRBD1. The CDR3 spans 15 residues. The germline V gene encodes CDR1 SGHNT and CDR2 YYREEE (reference sequence). The V and J ends lost 0 bases and 4 bases, in that order; junction bases with no gene match: 6. In nucleotides, the CDR3 is TGTGCCAGCAGCTTGGTCACAGGGGCTCCCACTGAAGCTTTCTTT. Protein product: CASSLVTGAPTEAFF.

V gene TRBV13 combines with J gene TRBJ2-3, with 8 bases aligning to TRBD1. With V trimmed by 0 bases and J by 3 bases, 2 bases remained unmatched. The CDR3 has 15 amino acids. Germline V gene lookup returns CDR1 PRHDT and CDR2 FYEKMQ (reference sequence). CDR3 residues: CASSLGRTGTDTQYF. CDR3 DNA: TGTGCCAGCAGCTTAGGCCGGACAGGGACAGATACGCAGTATTTT.

The rearrangement uses TRBV6-5 and TRBJ1-2, with a possible D match to TRBD1 (6 bases). V was cut by 6 bases and J by 4 bases, with 15 bases left in between. The CDR3 runs 14 residues. The V gene's germline CDR1 is MNHEY and CDR2 SVGAGI. DNA for the CDR3: TGTGCCAGCAGCCGGCGGGGGGCAATCTATGGCTACACCTTC. Protein sequence: CASSRRGAIYGYTF.

The rearrangement uses TRBV19 and TRBJ2-3; 7 bases match TRBD1. Trimming cost V 7 bases and J 6 bases; bases outside gene matches: 10. CDR3 length: 14 residues. Per germline, CDR1 LNHDA and CDR2 SQIVND (reference sequence). The CDR3 nucleotides are TGTGCCAGTAACATGGGGCAGGGGGAGGATACGCAGTATTTT. Translated, it gives CASNMGQGEDTQYF.

The chain carries TRBV2 and TRBJ1-5; 8 bases fit TRBD1. V gave up 4 bases and J gave up 6 bases; unmatched junction bases: 8. The CDR3 has 15 residues. Germline loops: CDR1 SNHLY, CDR2 FYNNEI. This CDR3 reads CASSGTGTGSQPQHF. The CDR3 bases are TGTGCCAGCAGTGGAACCGGGACAGGAAGTCAGCCCCAGCATTTT.

J is TRBJ1-6 and V is TRBV2; 9 positions match TRBD1. CDR3 length: 15 residues. The germline V gene has CDR1 SNHLY and CDR2 FYNNEI. Trimming took 2 bases from V and 9 from J; bases not matched to a gene: 5. CDR3 coding DNA: TGTGCCAGCAGTGAATTGGGGGACAGGGTTTCACCCCTCCACTTT. This translates into CASSELGDRVSPLHF. Using reference TRBV2 and TRBJ1-6 for the parts outside the CDR3, the full variable domain is EPEVTQTPSHQVTQMGQEVILRCVPISNHLYFYWYRQILGQKVEFLVSFYNNEISEKSEIFDDQFSVERPDGSNFTLKIRSTKLEDSAMYFCASSELGDRVSPLHFGNGTRLTVT.

This chain links TRBV6-2 or TRBV6-3 with TRBJ2-1; weak D call: TRBD2 (5 bases). Deletions cut 4 bases from V and 12 bases from J, with 13 bases between. From germline, CDR1 is MNHEY and CDR2 SVGEGT. CDR3 length equals 12 residues. The CDR3 DNA reads as TGTGCCAGCAGTTCCCTAGGGAGACGGCAGTTCTTC. Translation gives CASSSLGRRQFF.

The chain carries TRBV6-6 and TRBJ1-5, with D tentatively TRBD1 (5 bases). With 6 bases removed from V and 4 bases from J, the gap between germline ends came to 13 bases. Germline CDR1 reads MNHNY; CDR2 reads SVGAGI (reference sequence). This CDR3 contains 14 residues. The CDR3 sequence is CASRILKGNQPQHF. The CDR3, as DNA: TGTGCCAGCAGAATACTCAAGGGGAATCAGCCCCAGCATTTT.

This chain joins TRBV6-1 and TRBJ2-7; D uncertain. The CDR3 totals 14 residues. Deletions cut 1 base from V and 3 bases from J, with 10 bases between. Per the germline V gene, CDR1 is MNHNS and CDR2 is SASEGT. CDR3 bases: TGTGCCAGCAGTGAAGGCCGACGACTCTACGAGCAGTACTTC. This gives the protein CASSEGRRLYEQYF.

The chain combines TRBV7-8 with TRBJ1-1, with D unclear. The V end lost 0 bases, the J end lost 1 base, and 6 bases lay between the germline ends. Per germline, CDR1 SGHVS and CDR2 FQNEAQ. The CDR3 runs to 14 residues. The CDR3 spells CASSLARANTEAFF. The CDR3, as DNA: TGTGCCAGCAGCTTAGCGAGAGCGAACACTGAAGCTTTCTTT.

The chain joins TRBV6-5 to TRBJ1-1; no clear D. Germline-derived CDR1 and CDR2 are MNHEY and SVGAGI. The CDR3 extends over 13 amino acids. With 7 bases removed from V and 0 bases from J, the gap between germline ends came to 9 bases. The CDR3 DNA reads TGTGCCAGCAACGCCGGAGTGAACACTGAAGCTTTCTTT. Its protein product is CASNAGVNTEAFF.

This chain uses TRBV24-1 with TRBJ2-6, with a possible D match to TRBD2 (6 bases). CDR1 is KGHDR and CDR2 is SFDVKD in the germline V gene. Trimming removed 3 bases from V and 0 bases from J, with 14 bases in between. CDR3 length: 18 residues. The CDR3 nucleotides read TGTGCCACCAGTGATCCGTCAATCGGGGGCTCTGGGGCCAACGTCCTGACTTTC. This encodes CATSDPSIGGSGANVLTF.

This chain connects TRBV4-1 to TRBJ2-3; TRBD2 aligns across 8 bases. This CDR3 has 14 residues. After removal of 4 bases from V and 0 bases from J, the junction contained 0 bases not matched to a gene. Germline V CDR1 and CDR2: MGHRA, YSYEKL. The CDR3 nucleotides are TGCGCCAGCAGCCCTAGCGGGAGCACAGATACGCAGTATTTT. Amino acid sequence: CASSPSGSTDTQYF.

The chain joins TRBV10-2 to TRBJ2-7, with D perhaps TRBD1 (6 bases). This CDR3 spans 14 amino acids. Germline V gene sequence: CDR1 WSHSY, CDR2 SAAADI. The V and J ends lost 0 bases and 2 bases respectively, with 8 bases between them. The CDR3 protein is CASSESWGPYEQYF. Written as DNA, the CDR3 is TGCGCCAGCAGTGAGTCGTGGGGGCCCTACGAGCAGTACTTC.

The count of this clone is one. This CDR3 reads CASSEAPARLEGYTF. CDR3 nucleotide sequence: TGTGCCAGCAGTGAAGCGCCGGCCCGATTGGAGGGCTACACCTTC. The V call is TRBV2, the J call TRBJ1-2; D unresolved. The CDR3 extends over 15 amino acids. V lost 0 bases and J lost 8, with 16 bases in between. Germline-derived CDR1 and CDR2 are SNHLY and FYNNEI. Supplemented by reference TRBV2 and TRBJ1-2, the full variable domain reads EPEVTQTPSHQVTQMGQEVILRCVPISNHLYFYWYRQILGQKVEFLVSFYNNEISEKSEIFDDQFSVERPDGSNFTLKIRSTKLEDSAMYFCASSEAPARLEGYTFGSGTRLTVV.

The genes are TRBV2 and TRBJ1-1, with D hard to call. This CDR3 is 13 amino acids long. Germline V gene data show CDR1 as SNHLY and CDR2 as FYNNEI. The V and J ends lost 11 bases and 0 bases respectively, with 13 bases between them. The CDR3 reads CAAPGLMNTEAFF. The CDR3 DNA sequence: TGTGCCGCCCCGGGTTTGATGAACACTGAAGCTTTCTTT.

The chain joins TRBV2 to TRBJ2-3; D is unclear. The CDR3 covers 13 residues. Trimming took 5 bases from V and 2 from J, leaving 8 bases between them. CDR1 is SNHLY and CDR2 is FYNNEI in the germline V gene. The chain's CDR3 is CASSPGPTDTQYF. The CDR3 region has the DNA TGTGCCAGCAGTCCAGGTCCCACAGATACGCAGTATTTT.

As to this clone: Other nucleotide sequences from this sample produce the same CDR3. The V gene is TRBV5-1, the J gene TRBJ1-4; a possible D gene is TRBD1 (6 bases). The CDR3 has 13 amino acids. Germline V gene lookup returns CDR1 SGHRS and CDR2 YFSETQ. The germline V and J ends were trimmed by 4 bases and 8 bases, with 12 bases remaining between them. In DNA, the CDR3 is TGCGCCAGCAGCCTCGGGGGCGGAGAAAAACTGTTTTTT. It encodes CASSLGGGEKLFF.

This chain connects TRBV28 to TRBJ1-6, with D uncertain. Germline CDR1 is MDHEN and CDR2 is SYDVKM. Trimming removed 1 base from V and 10 bases from J, with 14 bases in between. The CDR3 runs to 15 residues. CDR3 amino acids: CASSLFPELGSPLHF. The CDR3 DNA is TGTGCCAGCAGTTTATTTCCAGAGTTGGGGTCACCCCTCCACTTT. Full variable domain (rest looked up from reference TRBV28 and TRBJ1-6): DVKVTQSSRYLVKRTGEKVFLECVQDMDHENMFWYRQDPGLGLRLIYFSYDVKMKEKGDIPEGYSVSREKKERFSLILESASTNQTSMYLCASSLFPELGSPLHFGNGTRLTVT.